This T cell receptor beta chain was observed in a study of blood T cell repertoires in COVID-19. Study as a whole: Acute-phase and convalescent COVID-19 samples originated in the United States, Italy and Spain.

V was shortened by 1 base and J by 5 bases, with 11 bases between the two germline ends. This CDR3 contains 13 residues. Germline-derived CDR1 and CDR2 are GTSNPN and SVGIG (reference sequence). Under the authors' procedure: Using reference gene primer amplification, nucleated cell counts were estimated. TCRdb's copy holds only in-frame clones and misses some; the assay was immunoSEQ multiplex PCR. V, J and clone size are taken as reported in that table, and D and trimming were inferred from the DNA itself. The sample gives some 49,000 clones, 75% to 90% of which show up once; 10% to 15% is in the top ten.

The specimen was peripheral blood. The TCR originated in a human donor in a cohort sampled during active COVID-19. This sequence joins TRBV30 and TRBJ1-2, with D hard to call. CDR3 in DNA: TGTGCCTGGAGTGGAGGGTACGTGTATGGCTACACCTTC. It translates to CAWSGGYVYGYTF.